The rows below give T cell receptor beta chains drawn from one sample of a study of T-cell memory formation after mild COVID-19. MiXCR, applied by TCRdb to the 5' RACE reads, yields one record per CDR3 protein. The table includes 540,000 or so distinct CDR3 sequences, roughly 20% detected once. Sequenced: PBMCs or a T cell subset sorted from them (not recorded which). These receptors came from an adult woman who had mild COVID-19 (a few samples of this study predate the infection). Cell type and time point are not known. Both conserved end residues are part of each CDR3. D genes are given only for firm matches. Only some rows state a clone size, as once, few, many or a class for expanded clones.

V gene	D gene	clone size	J gene	CDR3 protein	CDR3 DNA
TRBV24-1	.	few	TRBJ2-7	CASLWHGRGYEQYF	TGTGCCAGCCTATGGCATGGCAGGGGCTACGAGCAGTACTTC
TRBV7-9	TRBD1	.	TRBJ2-3	CADRGGTDTQYF	TGTGCCGACAGGGGTGGCACAGATACGCAGTATTTT
TRBV10-3	.	few	TRBJ2-7	CAIRGRKSYEQYF	TGTGCCATCAGGGGACGGAAGTCCTACGAGCAGTACTTC
TRBV6-5	.	few	TRBJ2-3	CASSSSGPDTQYF	TGTGCCAGCAGTTCGTCTGGACCAGATACGCAGTATTTT
TRBV5-6	.	few	TRBJ1-1	CASSLYRSPGRAFF	TGTGCCAGCAGCTTATACAGGTCGCCCGGGCGGGCTTTCTTT
TRBV13	.	.	TRBJ2-5	CASRMRTTGVETQYF	TGTGCCAGCAGAATGCGGACAACGGGGGTTGAGACCCAGTACTTC
TRBV5-1	.	.	TRBJ2-1	CASSRGPYNEQFF	TGCGCCAGCAGCAGGGGACCCTACAATGAGCAGTTCTTC
TRBV7-3	TRBD2	few	TRBJ2-3	CASSLFGASGNTDTQYF	TGTGCCAGCAGCCTCTTCGGGGCTAGCGGCAACACAGATACGCAGTATTTT
TRBV7-2	TRBD1	.	TRBJ1-5	CASSYGQVLNQPQHF	TGTGCCAGCAGCTACGGACAGGTACTCAATCAGCCCCAGCATTTT
TRBV5-1	.	many	TRBJ2-5	CASSLVEGTETQYF	TGCGCCAGCAGCTTGGTTGAGGGGACAGAGACCCAGTACTTC
TRBV27	.	.	TRBJ2-3	CASSLRELDTQYF	TGTGCCAGCAGTTTACGGGAATTGGATACGCAGTATTTT
TRBV5-1	.	.	TRBJ2-7	CASSSVGGSSYEQYF	TGCGCCAGCAGCTCCGTCGGGGGAAGCTCCTACGAGCAGTACTTC
TRBV4-1	.	few	TRBJ1-5	CASSQDPNEGTSNQPQHF	TGCGCCAGCAGCCAAGATCCTAATGAGGGGACGAGCAATCAGCCCCAGCATTTT
TRBV2	.	.	TRBJ2-2	CASSEAGQFSGELFF	TGTGCCAGCAGTGAAGCAGGGCAGTTTTCCGGGGAGCTGTTTTTT
TRBV4-1	.	.	TRBJ2-7	CASSREGGGAYEQYF	TGCGCCAGCAGCCGGGAGGGGGGAGGGGCATACGAGCAGTACTTC
TRBV6-6	.	.	TRBJ2-7	CASRLDYEQYF	TGTGCCTCCCGGTTGGACTACGAGCAGTACTTC
TRBV7-2	.	few	TRBJ2-5	CASSIDSALLLETQYF	TGTGCCAGCAGCATCGATTCAGCACTCCTTTTGGAGACCCAGTACTTC
TRBV6-2/TRBV6-3	TRBD2	few	TRBJ2-1	CATSSGREGNEQFF	TGTGCCACCAGTTCGGGGAGGGAGGGCAATGAGCAGTTCTTC
TRBV12-3/TRBV12-4	TRBD2	few	TRBJ2-2	CASSRTSPRGAGELFF	TGTGCCAGCAGTCGGACTAGCCCGCGTGGAGCCGGGGAGCTGTTTTTT
TRBV7-6	TRBD1	.	TRBJ2-7	CASSLAMGQAYEQYF	TGTGCCAGCAGCTTAGCTATGGGACAGGCCTACGAGCAGTACTTC
TRBV6-6	TRBD2	.	TRBJ2-5	CASSYGGGQETQYF	TGTGCCAGCAGTTACGGGGGGGGCCAAGAGACCCAGTACTTC
TRBV10-3	.	few	TRBJ2-2	CAIRGWGDGELFF	TGTGCCATCAGGGGCTGGGGCGACGGGGAGCTGTTTTTT
TRBV4-3	.	few	TRBJ2-3	CASSQDGTDTQYF	TGCGCCAGCAGCCAAGATGGAACAGATACGCAGTATTTT
TRBV5-6	TRBD1	.	TRBJ1-1	CASSPDRGQGAWTEAFF	TGTGCCAGCAGCCCGGATCGGGGACAGGGGGCATGGACTGAAGCTTTCTTT
TRBV12-3/TRBV12-4	.	.	TRBJ2-6	CASSLVQGGGANVLTF	TGTGCCAGCAGTTTAGTGCAGGGGGGTGGGGCCAACGTCCTGACTTTC
TRBV9	.	few	TRBJ2-7	CASSVVGEPTYEQYF	TGTGCCAGCAGCGTAGTGGGGGAACCCACCTACGAGCAGTACTTC
TRBV6-1	.	.	TRBJ1-1	CASTANTEAFF	TGTGCCAGCACAGCTAACACTGAAGCTTTCTTT
TRBV4-1	.	.	TRBJ1-1	CASSQDNFPPRSNTEAFF	TGCGCCAGCAGCCAAGATAACTTCCCCCCCAGGAGTAACACTGAAGCTTTCTTT
TRBV12-3/TRBV12-4	.	few	TRBJ2-7	CASLRLPYEQYF	TGTGCCAGCCTCCGCCTACCCTACGAGCAGTACTTC
TRBV25-1	.	few	TRBJ2-7	CASSDIGGNEQYF	TGTGCCAGCAGTGATATTGGAGGCAACGAGCAGTACTTC
TRBV13	.	.	TRBJ2-5	CASSPRAEQETQYF	TGTGCCAGCAGCCCCCGGGCGGAGCAAGAGACCCAGTACTTC
TRBV19	.	.	TRBJ2-7	CASSIGTEGTYEQYF	TGTGCCAGTAGTATAGGGACAGAGGGGACCTACGAGCAGTACTTC
TRBV11-3	TRBD2	few	TRBJ2-5	CASSLDSSGLDGETQYF	TGTGCCAGCAGCTTAGACTCTAGCGGACTGGATGGAGAGACCCAGTACTTC
TRBV7-3	.	few	TRBJ2-3	CASSLAGSSSTDTQYF	TGTGCCAGCAGCTTAGCGGGAAGCTCTAGCACAGATACGCAGTATTTT
TRBV7-6	.	.	TRBJ2-7	CASSPAQGGGSYEQYF	TGTGCCAGCAGCCCGGCCCAGGGGGGTGGATCCTACGAGCAGTACTTC
TRBV11-2	TRBD1	.	TRBJ2-3	CASSVSRDSSTDTQYF	TGTGCCAGCAGCGTTAGCAGGGACAGTAGCACAGATACGCAGTATTTT
TRBV5-4	.	few	TRBJ2-1	CASSLTPAEQFF	TGTGCCAGCTCCCTGACCCCCGCTGAGCAGTTCTTC
TRBV7-8	TRBD1	few	TRBJ1-2	CASSSRPGQGYGYTF	TGTGCCAGCAGCTCCAGACCGGGACAGGGGTATGGCTACACCTTC
TRBV5-1	.	.	TRBJ2-2	CASSLEGTGDPYTGELFF	TGCGCCAGCAGCTTGGAGGGCACGGGGGACCCATACACCGGGGAGCTGTTTTTT
TRBV29-1	.	few	TRBJ1-1	CSAGLGRDTEAFF	TGCAGCGCGGGGTTAGGGAGGGACACTGAAGCTTTCTTT
TRBV7-2	TRBD1	few	TRBJ1-3	CASSSGQGSGNTIYF	TGTGCCAGCAGTTCAGGACAGGGATCCGGAAACACCATATATTTT
TRBV20-1	.	.	TRBJ1-2	CSAPPGVTGDGYTF	TGCAGTGCCCCTCCTGGGGTAACTGGGGATGGCTACACCTTC
TRBV12-3/TRBV12-4	TRBD2	.	TRBJ2-1	CASSLGRTSGGADEQFF	TGTGCCAGCAGTTTGGGCCGGACTAGCGGGGGGGCCGATGAGCAGTTCTTC
TRBV20-1	TRBD2	many	TRBJ2-3	CSASQAGGATDTQYF	TGCAGTGCTAGTCAAGCGGGAGGCGCCACAGATACGCAGTATTTT
TRBV29-1	.	.	TRBJ2-1	CSVPTDQGSPNEQFF	TGCAGCGTTCCCACGGATCAGGGGAGCCCCAATGAGCAGTTCTTC
TRBV6-5	TRBD1	.	TRBJ1-5	CASSPQGIGNQPQHF	TGTGCCAGCAGTCCACAGGGGATTGGAAATCAGCCCCAGCATTTT
TRBV28	.	.	TRBJ2-5	CASSSSGTPQGTQYF	TGTGCCAGCAGTTCATCCGGGACTCCACAGGGGACCCAGTACTTC
TRBV24-1	TRBD2	few	TRBJ2-1	CATSDSGTSGRPEQFF	TGTGCCACCAGTGATAGCGGGACTAGCGGGAGGCCTGAGCAGTTCTTC
TRBV7-9	TRBD1	.	TRBJ1-2	CASSSESRGFDYGYTF	TGTGCCAGCAGCTCTGAATCCAGGGGGTTCGACTATGGCTACACCTTC
TRBV20-1	.	.	TRBJ2-3	CSARSGTDTQYF	TGCAGTGCTAGAAGTGGCACAGATACGCAGTATTTT
TRBV29-1	.	few	TRBJ2-7	CSVESDSSYEQYF	TGCAGCGTTGAAAGCGACAGCTCCTACGAGCAGTACTTC
TRBV12-3/TRBV12-4	.	.	TRBJ2-1	CASSFGGAYLSYNEQFF	TGTGCCAGCAGTTTTGGGGGGGCATACCTCTCCTACAATGAGCAGTTCTTC
TRBV5-6	TRBD1	.	TRBJ1-2	CASSGTGPGYTF	TGTGCCAGCAGCGGGACAGGGCCCGGCTACACCTTC
TRBV2	.	.	TRBJ1-2	CARRDVDLFGYTF	TGTGCCAGGAGGGACGTCGACCTTTTTGGCTACACCTTC
TRBV7-6	.	few	TRBJ2-3	CASSSRRNTDTQYF	TGTGCCAGCAGCTCTCGTCGGAACACAGATACGCAGTATTTT